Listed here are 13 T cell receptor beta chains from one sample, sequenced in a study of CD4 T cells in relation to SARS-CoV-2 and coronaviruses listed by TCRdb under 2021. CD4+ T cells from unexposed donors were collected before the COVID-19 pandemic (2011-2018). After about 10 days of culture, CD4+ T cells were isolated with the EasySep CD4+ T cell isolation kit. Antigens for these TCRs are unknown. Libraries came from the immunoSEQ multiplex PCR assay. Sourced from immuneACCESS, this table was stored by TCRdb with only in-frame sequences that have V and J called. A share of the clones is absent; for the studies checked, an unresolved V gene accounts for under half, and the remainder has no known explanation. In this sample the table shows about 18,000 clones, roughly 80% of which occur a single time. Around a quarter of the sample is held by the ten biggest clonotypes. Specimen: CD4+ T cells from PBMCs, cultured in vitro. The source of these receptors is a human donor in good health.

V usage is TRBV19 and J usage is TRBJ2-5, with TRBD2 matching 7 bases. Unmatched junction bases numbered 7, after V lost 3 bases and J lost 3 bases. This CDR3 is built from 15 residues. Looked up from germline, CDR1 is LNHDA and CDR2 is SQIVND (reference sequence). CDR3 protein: CASSMGDGRKETQYF. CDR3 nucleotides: TGTGCCAGTAGTATGGGGGACGGGAGGAAAGAGACCCAGTACTTC.

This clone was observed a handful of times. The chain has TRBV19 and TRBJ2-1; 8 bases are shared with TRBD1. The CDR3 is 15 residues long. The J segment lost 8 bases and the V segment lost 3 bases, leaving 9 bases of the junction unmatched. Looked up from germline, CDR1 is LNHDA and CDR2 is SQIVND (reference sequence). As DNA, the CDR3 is TGTGCCAGTAGTATTATCCGGACAGGGTTACATGAGCAGTTCTTC. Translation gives CASSIIRTGLHEQFF.

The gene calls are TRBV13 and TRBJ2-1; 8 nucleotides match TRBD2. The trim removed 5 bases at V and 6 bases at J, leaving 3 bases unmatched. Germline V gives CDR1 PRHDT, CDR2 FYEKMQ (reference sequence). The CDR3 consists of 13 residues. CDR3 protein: CASSREGINEQFF. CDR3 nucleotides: TGTGCCAGCAGCCGGGAGGGTATCAATGAGCAGTTCTTC.

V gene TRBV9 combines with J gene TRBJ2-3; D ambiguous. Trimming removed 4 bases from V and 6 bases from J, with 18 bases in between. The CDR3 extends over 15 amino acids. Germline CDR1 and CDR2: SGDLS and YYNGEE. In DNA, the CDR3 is TGTGCCAGCAGCCCTATATCGAACGGCAAGGATACGCAGTATTTT. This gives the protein CASSPISNGKDTQYF.

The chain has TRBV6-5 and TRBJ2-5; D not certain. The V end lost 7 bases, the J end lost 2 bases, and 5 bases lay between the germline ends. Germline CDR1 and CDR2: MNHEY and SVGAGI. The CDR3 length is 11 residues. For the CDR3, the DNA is TGTGCCAGCAAACATCAAGAGACCCAGTACTTC. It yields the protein CASKHQETQYF.

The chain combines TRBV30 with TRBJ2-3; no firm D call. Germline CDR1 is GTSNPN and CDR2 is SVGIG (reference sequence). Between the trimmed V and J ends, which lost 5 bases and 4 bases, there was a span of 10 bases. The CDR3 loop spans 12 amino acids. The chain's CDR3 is CAWLAAPDTQYF. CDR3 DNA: TGTGCCTGGCTGGCGGCCCCAGATACGCAGTATTTT.

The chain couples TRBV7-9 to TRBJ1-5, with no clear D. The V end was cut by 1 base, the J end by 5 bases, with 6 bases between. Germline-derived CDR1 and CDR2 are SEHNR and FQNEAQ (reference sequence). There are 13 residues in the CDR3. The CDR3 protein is CASSLGADQPQHF. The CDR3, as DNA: TGTGCCAGCAGCTTAGGGGCGGATCAGCCCCAGCATTTT.

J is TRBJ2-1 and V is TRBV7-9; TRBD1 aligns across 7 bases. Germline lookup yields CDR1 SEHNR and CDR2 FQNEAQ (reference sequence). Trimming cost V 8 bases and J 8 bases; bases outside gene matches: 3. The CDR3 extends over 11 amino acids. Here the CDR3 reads CASGTGDEQFF. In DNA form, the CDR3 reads TGTGCCAGCGGCACAGGGGATGAGCAGTTCTTC.

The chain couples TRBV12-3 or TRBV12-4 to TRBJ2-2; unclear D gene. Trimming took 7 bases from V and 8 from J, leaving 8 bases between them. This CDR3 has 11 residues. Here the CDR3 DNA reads TGTGCCAGCATCTCGCGGGGGGAGCTGTTTTTT. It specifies CASISRGELFF.

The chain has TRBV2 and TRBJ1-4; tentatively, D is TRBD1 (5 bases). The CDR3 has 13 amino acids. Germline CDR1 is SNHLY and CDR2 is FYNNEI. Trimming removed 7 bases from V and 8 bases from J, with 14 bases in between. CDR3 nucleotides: TGTGCCAGCACCCGGCCCCCAGGGGAAAAACTGTTTTTT. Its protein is CASTRPPGEKLFF.

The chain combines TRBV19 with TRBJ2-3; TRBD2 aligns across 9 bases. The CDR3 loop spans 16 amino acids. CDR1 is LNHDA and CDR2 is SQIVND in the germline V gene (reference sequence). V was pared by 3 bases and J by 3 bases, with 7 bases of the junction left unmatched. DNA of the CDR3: TGTGCCAGTAGTATCTATGGCGGGAGGGGGACAGATACGCAGTATTTT. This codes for CASSIYGGRGTDTQYF.

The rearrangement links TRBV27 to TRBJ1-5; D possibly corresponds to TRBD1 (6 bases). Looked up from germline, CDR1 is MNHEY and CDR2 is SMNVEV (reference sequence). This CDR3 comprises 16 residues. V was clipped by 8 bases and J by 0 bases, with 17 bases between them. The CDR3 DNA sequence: TGTGCCAGCCGACGGGGGGGCCCCTATAGCAATCAGCCCCAGCATTTT. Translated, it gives CASRRGGPYSNQPQHF.

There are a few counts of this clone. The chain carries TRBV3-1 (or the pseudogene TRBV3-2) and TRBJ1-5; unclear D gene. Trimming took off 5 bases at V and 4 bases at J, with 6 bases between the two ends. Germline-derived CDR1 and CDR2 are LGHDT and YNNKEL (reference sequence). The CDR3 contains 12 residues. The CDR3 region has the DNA TGTGCCAGCAGCTACCTAAATCAGCCCCAGCATTTT. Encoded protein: CASSYLNQPQHF.